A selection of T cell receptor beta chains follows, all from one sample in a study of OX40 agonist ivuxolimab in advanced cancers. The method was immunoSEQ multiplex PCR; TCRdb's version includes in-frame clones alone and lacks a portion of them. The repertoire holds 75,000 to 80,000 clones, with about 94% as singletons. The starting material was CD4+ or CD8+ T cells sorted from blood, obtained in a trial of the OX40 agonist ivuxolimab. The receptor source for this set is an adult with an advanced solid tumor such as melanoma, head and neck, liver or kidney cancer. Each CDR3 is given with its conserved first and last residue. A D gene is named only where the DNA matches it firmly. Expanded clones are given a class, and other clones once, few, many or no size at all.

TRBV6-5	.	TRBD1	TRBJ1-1	CASSYSDRPVDTEAFF	TGTGCCAGCAGTTACTCGGACAGGCCTGTGGACACTGAAGCTTTCTTT
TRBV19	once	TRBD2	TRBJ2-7	CATGLAGYEQYF	TGTGCCACCGGGCTAGCGGGCTACGAGCAGTACTTC
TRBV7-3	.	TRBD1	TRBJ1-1	CASSLGRGTGEAFF	TGTGCCAGCAGCTTAGGCAGGGGGACCGGTGAAGCTTTCTTT
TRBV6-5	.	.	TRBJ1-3	CASSGTRSSGNTIYF	TGTGCCAGCAGCGGGACACGGAGCTCTGGAAACACCATATATTTT
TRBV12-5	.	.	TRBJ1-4	CASGLIIRGSNEKLFF	TGTGCTAGTGGTTTGATCATCAGGGGTTCTAATGAAAAACTGTTTTTT
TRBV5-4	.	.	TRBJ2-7	CASSPDRYEQYF	TGTGCCAGCAGCCCGGACCGCTACGAGCAGTACTTC
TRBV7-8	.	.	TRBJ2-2	CASSPGGRRVWSGELFF	TGTGCCAGCAGCCCGGGTGGGAGGAGGGTGTGGTCCGGGGAGCTGTTTTTT
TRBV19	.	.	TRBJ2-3	CASSMAGSTDTQYF	TGTGCCAGTAGTATGGCAGGCAGCACAGATACGCAGTATTTT
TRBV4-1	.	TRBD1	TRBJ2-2	CASSQSTGVAGELFF	TGCGCCAGCAGCCAATCGACAGGGGTGGCCGGGGAGCTGTTTTTT
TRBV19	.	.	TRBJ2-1	CASSFDRESSYNEQFF	TGTGCCAGTAGTTTCGACCGGGAAAGCTCCTACAATGAGCAGTTCTTC
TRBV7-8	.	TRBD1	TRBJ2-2	CASSLGTGVTGELFF	TGTGCCAGCAGCCTTGGGACAGGGGTCACCGGGGAGCTGTTTTTT
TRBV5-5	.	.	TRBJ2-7	CASSLVPGDAYEQYF	TGTGCCAGCAGCTTGGTCCCCGGGGATGCCTACGAGCAGTACTTC
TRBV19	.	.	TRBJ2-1	CASSIHGYNEQFF	TGTGCCAGTAGTATACACGGTTACAATGAGCAGTTCTTC
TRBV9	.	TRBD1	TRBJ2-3	CASSVPDRGRHTQYF	TGTGCCAGCAGCGTCCCGGACAGGGGAAGGCATACGCAGTATTTT
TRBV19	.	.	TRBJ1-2	CACRGGHGGNYGYTF	TGTGCCTGCCGAGGGGGGCACGGGGGTAACTATGGCTACACCTTC
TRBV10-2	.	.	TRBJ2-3	CASSSDWNPITDTQYF	TGCGCCAGCAGCTCGGACTGGAATCCCATCACAGATACGCAGTATTTT
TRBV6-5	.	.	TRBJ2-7	CASNPGSTGEQYF	TGTGCCAGCAACCCCGGGAGTACGGGTGAGCAGTACTTC
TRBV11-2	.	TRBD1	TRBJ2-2	CASSFPDRGEGELFF	TGTGCCAGCAGCTTCCCCGACAGGGGTGAGGGGGAGCTGTTTTTT
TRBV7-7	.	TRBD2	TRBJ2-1	CASSLALDSGIAEQFF	TGTGCTAGCAGCTTAGCGCTGGATAGCGGGATAGCTGAGCAGTTCTTC
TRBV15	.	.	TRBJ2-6	CATSRVSGANVLTF	TGTGCCACCAGCAGAGTCTCTGGGGCCAACGTCCTGACTTTC